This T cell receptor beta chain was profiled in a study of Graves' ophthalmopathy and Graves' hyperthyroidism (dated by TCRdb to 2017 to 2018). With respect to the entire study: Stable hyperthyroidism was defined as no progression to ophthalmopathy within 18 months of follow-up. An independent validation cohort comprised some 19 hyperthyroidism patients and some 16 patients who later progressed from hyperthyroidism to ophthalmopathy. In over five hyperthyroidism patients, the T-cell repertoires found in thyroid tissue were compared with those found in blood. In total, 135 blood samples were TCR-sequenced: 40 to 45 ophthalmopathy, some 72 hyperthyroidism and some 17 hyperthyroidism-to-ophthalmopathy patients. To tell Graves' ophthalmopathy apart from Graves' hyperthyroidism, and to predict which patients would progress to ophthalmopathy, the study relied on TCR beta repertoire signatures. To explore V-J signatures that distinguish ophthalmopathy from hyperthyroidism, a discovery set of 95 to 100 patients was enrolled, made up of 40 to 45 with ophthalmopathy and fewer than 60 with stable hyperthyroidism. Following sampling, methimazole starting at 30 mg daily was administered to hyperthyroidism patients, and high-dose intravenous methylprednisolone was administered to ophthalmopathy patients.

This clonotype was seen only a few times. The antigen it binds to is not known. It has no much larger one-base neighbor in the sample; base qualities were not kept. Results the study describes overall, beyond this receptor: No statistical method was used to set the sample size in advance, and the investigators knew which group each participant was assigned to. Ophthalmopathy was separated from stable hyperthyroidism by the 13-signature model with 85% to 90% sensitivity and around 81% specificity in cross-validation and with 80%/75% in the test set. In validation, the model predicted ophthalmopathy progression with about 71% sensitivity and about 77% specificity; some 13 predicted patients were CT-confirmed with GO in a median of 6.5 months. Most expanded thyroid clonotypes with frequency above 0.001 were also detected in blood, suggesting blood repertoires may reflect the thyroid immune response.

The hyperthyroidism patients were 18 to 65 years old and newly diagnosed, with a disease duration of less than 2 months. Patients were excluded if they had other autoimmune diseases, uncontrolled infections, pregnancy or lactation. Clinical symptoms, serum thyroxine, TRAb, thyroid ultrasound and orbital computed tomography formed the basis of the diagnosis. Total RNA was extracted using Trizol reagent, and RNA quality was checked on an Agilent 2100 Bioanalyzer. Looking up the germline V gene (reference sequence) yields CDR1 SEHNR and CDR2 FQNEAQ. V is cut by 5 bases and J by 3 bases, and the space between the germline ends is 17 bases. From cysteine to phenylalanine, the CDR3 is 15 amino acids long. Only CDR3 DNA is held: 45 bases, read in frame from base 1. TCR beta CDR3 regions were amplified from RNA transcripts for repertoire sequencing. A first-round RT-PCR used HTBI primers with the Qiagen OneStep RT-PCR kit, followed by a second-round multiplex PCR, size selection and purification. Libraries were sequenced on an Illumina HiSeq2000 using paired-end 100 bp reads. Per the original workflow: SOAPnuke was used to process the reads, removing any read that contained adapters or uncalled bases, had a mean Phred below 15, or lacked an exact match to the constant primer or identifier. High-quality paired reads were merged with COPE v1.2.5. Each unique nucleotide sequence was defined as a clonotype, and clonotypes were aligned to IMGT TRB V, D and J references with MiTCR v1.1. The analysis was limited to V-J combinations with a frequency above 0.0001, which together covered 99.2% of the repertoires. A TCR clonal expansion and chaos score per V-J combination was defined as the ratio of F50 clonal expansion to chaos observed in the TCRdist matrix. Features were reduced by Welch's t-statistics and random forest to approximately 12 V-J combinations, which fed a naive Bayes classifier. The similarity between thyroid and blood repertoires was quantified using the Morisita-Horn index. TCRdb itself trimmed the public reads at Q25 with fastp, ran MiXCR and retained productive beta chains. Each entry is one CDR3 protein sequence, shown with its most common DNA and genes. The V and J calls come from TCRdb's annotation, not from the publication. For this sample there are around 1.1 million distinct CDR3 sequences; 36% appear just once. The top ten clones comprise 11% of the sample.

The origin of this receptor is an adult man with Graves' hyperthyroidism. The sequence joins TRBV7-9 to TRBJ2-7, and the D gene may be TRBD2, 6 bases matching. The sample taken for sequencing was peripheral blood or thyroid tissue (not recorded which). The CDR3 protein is CASSAYPGRDYEQYF. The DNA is TGTGCCAGCAGCGCGTACCCGGGGCGGGACTACGAGCAGTACTTC.